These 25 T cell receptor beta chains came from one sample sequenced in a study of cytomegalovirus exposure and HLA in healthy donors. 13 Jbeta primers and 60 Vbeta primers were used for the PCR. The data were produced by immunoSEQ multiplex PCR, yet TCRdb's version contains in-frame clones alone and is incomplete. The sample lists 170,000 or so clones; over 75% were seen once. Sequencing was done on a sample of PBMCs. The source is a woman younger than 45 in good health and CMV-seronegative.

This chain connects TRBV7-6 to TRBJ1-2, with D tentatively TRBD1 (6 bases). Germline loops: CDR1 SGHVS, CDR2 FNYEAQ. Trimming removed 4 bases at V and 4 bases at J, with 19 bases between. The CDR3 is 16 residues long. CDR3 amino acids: CASSSNRVYTPYGYTF. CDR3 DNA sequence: TGTGCCAGCAGCTCGAACAGGGTTTATACTCCCTATGGCTACACCTTC.

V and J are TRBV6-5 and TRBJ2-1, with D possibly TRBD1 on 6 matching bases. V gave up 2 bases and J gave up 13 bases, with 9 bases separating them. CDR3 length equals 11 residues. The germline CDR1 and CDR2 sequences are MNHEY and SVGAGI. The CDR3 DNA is TGTGCCAGCAGTTACATGGGGGCTCAGTTCTTC. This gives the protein CASSYMGAQFF.

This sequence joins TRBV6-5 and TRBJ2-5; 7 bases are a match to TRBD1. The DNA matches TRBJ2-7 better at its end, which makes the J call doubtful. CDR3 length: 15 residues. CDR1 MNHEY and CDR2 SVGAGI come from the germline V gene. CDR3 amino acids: CASKIDRDPLYEQYF. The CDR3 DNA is TGTGCCAGCAAGATCGACAGGGACCCTTTATACGAGCAGTACTTC.

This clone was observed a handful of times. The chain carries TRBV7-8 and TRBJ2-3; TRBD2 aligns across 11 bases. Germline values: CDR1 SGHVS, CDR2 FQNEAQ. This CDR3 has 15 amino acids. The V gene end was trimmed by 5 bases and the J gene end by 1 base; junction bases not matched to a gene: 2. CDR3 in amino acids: CASSISGGGTDTQYF. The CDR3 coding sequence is TGTGCCAGCAGCATTAGCGGGGGGGGCACAGATACGCAGTATTTT.

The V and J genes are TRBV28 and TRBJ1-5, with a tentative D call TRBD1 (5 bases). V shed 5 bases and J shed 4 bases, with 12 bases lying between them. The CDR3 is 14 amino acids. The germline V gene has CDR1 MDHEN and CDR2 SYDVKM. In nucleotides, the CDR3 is TGTGCCAGCAGTCGTATGGGGGGGAATCAGCCCCAGCATTTT. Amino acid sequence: CASSRMGGNQPQHF. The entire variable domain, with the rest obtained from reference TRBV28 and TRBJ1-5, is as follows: DVKVTQSSRYLVKRTGEKVFLECVQDMDHENMFWYRQDPGLGLRLIYFSYDVKMKEKGDIPEGYSVSREKKERFSLILESASTNQTSMYLCASSRMGGNQPQHFGDGTRLSIL.

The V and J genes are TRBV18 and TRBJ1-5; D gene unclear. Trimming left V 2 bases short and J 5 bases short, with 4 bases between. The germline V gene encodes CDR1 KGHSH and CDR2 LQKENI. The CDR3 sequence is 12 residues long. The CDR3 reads CASSPSDQPQHF. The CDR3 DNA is TGTGCCAGCTCACCATCGGATCAGCCCCAGCATTTT.

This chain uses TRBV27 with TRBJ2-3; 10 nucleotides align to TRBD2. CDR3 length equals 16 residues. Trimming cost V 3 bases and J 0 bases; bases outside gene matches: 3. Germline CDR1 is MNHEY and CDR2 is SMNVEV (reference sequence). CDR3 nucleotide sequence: TGTGCCAGCAGTTTTCGGACTAGCGGAAGCACAGATACGCAGTATTTT. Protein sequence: CASSFRTSGSTDTQYF.

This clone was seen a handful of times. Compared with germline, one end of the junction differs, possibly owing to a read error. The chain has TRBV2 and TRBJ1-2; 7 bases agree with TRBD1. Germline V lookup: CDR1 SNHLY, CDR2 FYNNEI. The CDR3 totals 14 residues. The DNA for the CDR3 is TGTGCCAGCAGCGAAGCCGGGGACAGAACCGGCTACACCTTC. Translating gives CASSEAGDRTGYTF.

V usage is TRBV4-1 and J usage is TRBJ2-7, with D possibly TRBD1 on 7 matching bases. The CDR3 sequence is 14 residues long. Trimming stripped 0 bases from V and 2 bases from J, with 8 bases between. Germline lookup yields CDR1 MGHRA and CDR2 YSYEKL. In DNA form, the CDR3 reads TGCGCCAGCAGCCAAGACAGGGGGGCCTACGAGCAGTACTTC. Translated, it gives CASSQDRGAYEQYF.

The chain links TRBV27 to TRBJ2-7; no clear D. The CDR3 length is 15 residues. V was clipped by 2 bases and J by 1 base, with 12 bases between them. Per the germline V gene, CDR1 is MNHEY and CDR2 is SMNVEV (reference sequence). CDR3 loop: CASSLTHSPSYEQYF. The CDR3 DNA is TGTGCCAGCAGTTTAACCCACAGCCCATCCTACGAGCAGTACTTC.

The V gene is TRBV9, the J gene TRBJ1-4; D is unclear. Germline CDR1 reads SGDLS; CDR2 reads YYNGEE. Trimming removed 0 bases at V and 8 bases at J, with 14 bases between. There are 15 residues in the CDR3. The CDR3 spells CASSVGGRVSEKLFF. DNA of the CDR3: TGTGCCAGCAGCGTAGGAGGCCGAGTTTCGGAAAAACTGTTTTTT.

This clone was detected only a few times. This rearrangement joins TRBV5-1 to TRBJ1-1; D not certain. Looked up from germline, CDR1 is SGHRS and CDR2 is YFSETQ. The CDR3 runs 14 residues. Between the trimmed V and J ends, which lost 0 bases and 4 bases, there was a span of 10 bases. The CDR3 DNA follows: TGCGCCAGCAGCTTGGCCTCCGGGAGCACTGAAGCTTTCTTT. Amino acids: CASSLASGSTEAFF.

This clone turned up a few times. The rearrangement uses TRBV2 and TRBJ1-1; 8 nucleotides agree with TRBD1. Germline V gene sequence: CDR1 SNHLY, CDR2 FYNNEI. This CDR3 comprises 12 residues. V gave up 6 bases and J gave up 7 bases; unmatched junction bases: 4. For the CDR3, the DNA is TGTGCCAGCAGCAAGGACAGGGATGAAGCTTTCTTT. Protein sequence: CASSKDRDEAFF.

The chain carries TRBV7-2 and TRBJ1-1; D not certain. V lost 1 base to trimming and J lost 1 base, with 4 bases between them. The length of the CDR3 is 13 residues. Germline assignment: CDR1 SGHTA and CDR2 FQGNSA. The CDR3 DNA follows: TGTGCCAGCAGCTTAGTCCAGAACACTGAAGCTTTCTTT. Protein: CASSLVQNTEAFF. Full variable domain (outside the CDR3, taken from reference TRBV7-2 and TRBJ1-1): GAGVSQSPSNKVTEKGKDVELRCDPISGHTALYWYRQSLGQGLEFLIYFQGNSAPDKSGLPSDRFSAERTGGSVSTLTIQRTQQEDSAVYLCASSLVQNTEAFFGQGTRLTVV.

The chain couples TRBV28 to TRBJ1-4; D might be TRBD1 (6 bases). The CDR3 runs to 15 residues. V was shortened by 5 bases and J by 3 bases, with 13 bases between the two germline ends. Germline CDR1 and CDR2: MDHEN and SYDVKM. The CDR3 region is CASSPPQGSNEKLFF. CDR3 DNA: TGTGCCAGCAGTCCCCCACAGGGATCTAATGAAAAACTGTTTTTT.

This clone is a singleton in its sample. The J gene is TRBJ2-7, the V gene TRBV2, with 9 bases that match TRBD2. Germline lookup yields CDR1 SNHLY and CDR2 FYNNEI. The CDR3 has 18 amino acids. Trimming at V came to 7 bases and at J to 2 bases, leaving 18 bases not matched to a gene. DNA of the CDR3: TGTGCCAGCATTAGGGGGCTAGCGGGATCAGGAAGCGCCTACGAGCAGTACTTC. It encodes CASIRGLAGSGSAYEQYF.

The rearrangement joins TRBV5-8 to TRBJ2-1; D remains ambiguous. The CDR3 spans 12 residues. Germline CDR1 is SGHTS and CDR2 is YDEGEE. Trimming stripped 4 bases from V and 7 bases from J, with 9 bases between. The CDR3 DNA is TGTGCCAGCAGCCATAACTGGAATGAGCAGTTCTTC. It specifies CASSHNWNEQFF. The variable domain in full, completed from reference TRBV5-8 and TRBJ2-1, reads EAGVTQSPTHLIKTRGQQATLRCSPISGHTSVYWYQQALGLGLQFLLWYDEGEERNRGNFPPRFSGRQFPNYSSELNVNALELEDSALYLCASSHNWNEQFFGPGTRLTVL.

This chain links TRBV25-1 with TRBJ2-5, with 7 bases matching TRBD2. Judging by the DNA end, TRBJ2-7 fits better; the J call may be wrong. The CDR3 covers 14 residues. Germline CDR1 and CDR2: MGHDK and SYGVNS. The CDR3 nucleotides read TGTGCCAGCAGTTCAGCGGGACTCTCCTACGAGCAGTACTTC. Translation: CASSSAGLSYEQYF.

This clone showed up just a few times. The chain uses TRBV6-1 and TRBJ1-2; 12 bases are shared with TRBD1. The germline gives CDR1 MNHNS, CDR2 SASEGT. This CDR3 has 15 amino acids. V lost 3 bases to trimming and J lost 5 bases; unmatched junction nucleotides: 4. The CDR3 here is CASSEGTGGGYGYTF. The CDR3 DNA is TGTGCCAGCAGTGAGGGGACAGGGGGCGGGTATGGCTACACCTTC.

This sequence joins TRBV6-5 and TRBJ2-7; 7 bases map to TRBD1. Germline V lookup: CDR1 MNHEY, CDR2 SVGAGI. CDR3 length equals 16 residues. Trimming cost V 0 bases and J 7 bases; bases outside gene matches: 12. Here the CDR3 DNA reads TGTGCCAGCAGTTACTCGATTCTAGGGGGCGCGGGTGAGCAGTACTTC. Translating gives CASSYSILGGAGEQYF.

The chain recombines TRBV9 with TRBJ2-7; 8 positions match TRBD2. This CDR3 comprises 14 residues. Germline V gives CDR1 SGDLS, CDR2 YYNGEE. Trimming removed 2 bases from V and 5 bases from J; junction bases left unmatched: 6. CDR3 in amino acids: CASSVSGVTNEQYF. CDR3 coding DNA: TGTGCCAGCAGCGTTAGCGGGGTGACTAACGAGCAGTACTTC.

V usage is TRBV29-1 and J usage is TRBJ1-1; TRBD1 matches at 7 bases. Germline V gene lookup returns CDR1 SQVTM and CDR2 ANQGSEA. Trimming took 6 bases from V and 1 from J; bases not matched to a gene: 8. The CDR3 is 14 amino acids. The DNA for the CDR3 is TGCAGCGTCGCATACAGGGGTAAGAACACTGAAGCTTTCTTT. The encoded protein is CSVAYRGKNTEAFF.

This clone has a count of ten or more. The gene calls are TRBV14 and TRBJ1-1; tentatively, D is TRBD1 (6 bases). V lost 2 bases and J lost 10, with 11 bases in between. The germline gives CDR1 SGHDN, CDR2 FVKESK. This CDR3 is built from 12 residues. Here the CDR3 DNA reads TGTGCCAGCAGCCAACAGGGGCGAGTAGCTTTCTTT. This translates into CASSQQGRVAFF.

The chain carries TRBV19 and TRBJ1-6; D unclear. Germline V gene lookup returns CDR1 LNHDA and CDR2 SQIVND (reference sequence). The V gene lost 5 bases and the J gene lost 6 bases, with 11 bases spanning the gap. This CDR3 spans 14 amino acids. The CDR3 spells CASSPDWRNSPLHF. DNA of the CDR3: TGTGCCAGTAGTCCGGACTGGCGTAATTCACCCCTCCACTTT.

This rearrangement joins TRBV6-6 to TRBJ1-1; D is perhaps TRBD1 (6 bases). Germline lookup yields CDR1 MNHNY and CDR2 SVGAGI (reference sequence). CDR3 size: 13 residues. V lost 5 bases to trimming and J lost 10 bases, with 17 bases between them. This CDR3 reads CASSITGSQGAFF. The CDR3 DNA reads TGTGCCAGCAGTATCACAGGGTCCCAAGGAGCTTTCTTT.